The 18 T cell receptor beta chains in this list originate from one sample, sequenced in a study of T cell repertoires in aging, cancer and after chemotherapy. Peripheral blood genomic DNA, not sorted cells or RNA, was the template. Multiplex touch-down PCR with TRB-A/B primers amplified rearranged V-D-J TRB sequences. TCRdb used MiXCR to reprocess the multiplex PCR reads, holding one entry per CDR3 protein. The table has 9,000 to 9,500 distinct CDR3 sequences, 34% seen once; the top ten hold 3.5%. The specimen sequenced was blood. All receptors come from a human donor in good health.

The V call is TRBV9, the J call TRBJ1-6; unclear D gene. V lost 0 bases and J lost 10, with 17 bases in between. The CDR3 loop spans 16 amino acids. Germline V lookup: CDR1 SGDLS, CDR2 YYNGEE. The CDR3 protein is CASSVGRGIGYSPLHF. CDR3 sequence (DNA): TGTGCCAGCAGCGTAGGGCGCGGGATCGGTTACTCACCCCTCCACTTT.

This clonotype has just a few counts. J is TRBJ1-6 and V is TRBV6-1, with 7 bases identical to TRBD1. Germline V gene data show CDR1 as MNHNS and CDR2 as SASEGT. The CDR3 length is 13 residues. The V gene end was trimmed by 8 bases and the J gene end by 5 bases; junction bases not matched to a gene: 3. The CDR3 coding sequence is TGTGCCAGCCACGGGACAGATAATTCACCCCTCCACTTT. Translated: CASHGTDNSPLHF.

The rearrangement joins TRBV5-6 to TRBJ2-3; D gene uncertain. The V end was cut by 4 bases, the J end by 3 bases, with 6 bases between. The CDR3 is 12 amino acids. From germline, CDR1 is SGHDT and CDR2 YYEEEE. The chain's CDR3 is CASSLNTDTQYF. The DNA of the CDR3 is TGTGCCAGCAGCCTTAATACAGATACGCAGTATTTT.

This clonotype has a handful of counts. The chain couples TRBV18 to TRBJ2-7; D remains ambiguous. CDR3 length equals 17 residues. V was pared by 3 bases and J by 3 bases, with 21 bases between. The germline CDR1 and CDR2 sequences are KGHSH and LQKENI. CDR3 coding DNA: TGTGCCAGCTCACCGATTGTCAGCCTCGTCTCCCTCTACGAGCAGTACTTC. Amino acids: CASSPIVSLVSLYEQYF.

The CDR3 loop reads CASTLGGRISDTQYF. As DNA, the CDR3 is TGTGCCAGCACCCTCGGGGGGCGAATTTCGGATACGCAGTATTTT. The rearrangement uses TRBV5-5 and TRBJ2-3; TRBD2 might be the D (7 bases). Germline V gives CDR1 SGHKS, CDR2 YYEKEE (reference sequence). V lost 6 bases, J lost 6 bases, and 20 bases lay in between. This CDR3 comprises 15 residues.

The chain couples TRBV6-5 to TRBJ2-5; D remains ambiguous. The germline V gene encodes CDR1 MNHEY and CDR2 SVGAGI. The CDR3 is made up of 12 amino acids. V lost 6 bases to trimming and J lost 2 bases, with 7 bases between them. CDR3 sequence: CASSAGQETQYF. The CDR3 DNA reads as TGTGCCAGCAGCGCTGGACAAGAGACCCAGTACTTC.

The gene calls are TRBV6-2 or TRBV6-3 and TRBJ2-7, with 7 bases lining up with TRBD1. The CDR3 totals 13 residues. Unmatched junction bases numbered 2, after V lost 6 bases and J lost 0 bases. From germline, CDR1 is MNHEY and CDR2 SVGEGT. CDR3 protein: CASRRQGSYEQYV. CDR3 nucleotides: TGTGCCAGCAGGCGACAGGGCTCCTACGAGCAGTACGTC.

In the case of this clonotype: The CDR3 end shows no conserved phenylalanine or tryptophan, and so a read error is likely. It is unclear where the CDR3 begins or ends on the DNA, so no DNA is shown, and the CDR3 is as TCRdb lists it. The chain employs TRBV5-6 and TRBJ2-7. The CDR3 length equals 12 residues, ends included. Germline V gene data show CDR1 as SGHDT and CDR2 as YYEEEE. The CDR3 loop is CASSLGLYEQYL.

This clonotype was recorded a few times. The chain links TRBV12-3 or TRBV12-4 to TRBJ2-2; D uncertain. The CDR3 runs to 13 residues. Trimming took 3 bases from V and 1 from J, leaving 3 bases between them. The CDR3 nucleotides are TGTGCCAGCAGTTTCCGGAACACCGGGGAGCTGTTTTTT. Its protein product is CASSFRNTGELFF.

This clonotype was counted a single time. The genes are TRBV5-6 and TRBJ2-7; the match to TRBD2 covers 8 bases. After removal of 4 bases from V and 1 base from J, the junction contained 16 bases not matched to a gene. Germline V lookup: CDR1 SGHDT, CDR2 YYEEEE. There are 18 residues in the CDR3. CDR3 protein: CASSQRGSERGISYEQYF. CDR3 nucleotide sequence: TGTGCCAGCAGCCAACGGGGGTCCGAGCGGGGGATTTCCTACGAGCAGTACTTC.

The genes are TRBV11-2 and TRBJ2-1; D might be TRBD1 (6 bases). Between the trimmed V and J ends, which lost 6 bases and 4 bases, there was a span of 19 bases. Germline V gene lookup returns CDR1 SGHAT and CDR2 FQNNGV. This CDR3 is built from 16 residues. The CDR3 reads CASSYRPGTIYNEQFF. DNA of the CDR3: TGTGCCAGCAGTTACCGCCCTGGGACAATTTACAATGAGCAGTTCTTC.

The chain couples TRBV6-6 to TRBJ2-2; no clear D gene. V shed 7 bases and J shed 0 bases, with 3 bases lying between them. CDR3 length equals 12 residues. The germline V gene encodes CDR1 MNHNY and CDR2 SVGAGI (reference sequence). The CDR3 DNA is TGTGCCAGCACCCCGAACACCGGGGAGCTGTTTTTT. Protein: CASTPNTGELFF.

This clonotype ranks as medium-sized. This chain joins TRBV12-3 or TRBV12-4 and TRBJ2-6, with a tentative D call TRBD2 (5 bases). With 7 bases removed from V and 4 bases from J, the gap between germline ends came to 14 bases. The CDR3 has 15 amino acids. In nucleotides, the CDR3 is TGTGCCAGCACCAATAGGCTAGCAGGGGCCAACGTCCTGACTTTC. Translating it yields CASTNRLAGANVLTF.

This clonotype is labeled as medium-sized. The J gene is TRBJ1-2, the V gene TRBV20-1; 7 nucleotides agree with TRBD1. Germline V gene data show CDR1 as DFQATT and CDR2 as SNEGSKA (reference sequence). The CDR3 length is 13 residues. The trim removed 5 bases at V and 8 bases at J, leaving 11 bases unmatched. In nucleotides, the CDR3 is TGCAGTGCTCGGACAGGCCACAGGGAAGGCTACACCTTC. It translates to CSARTGHREGYTF.

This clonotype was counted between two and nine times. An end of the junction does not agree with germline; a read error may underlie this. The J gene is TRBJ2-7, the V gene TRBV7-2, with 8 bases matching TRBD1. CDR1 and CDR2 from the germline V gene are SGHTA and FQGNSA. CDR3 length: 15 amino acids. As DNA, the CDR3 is TGTGCCAGCAGCCTAGCCGGGACAGGTCGCTACGAGCAGTACTTC. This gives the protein CASSLAGTGRYEQYF.

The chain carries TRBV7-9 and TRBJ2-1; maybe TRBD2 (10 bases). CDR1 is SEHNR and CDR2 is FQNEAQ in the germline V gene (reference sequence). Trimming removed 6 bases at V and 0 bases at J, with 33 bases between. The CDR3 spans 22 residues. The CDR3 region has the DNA TGTGCCAGCAGGCTTAAGGGGGTCGACAGGGGGACTAGCGAGAGCTCCTACAATGAGCAGTTCTTC. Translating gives CASRLKGVDRGTSESSYNEQFF.

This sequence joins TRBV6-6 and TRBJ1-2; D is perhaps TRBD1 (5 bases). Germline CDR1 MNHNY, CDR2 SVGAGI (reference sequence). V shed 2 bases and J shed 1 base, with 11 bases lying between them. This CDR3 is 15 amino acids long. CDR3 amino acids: CASSYPGGGNYGYTF. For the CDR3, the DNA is TGTGCCAGCAGTTACCCCGGGGGGGGTAACTATGGCTACACCTTC.

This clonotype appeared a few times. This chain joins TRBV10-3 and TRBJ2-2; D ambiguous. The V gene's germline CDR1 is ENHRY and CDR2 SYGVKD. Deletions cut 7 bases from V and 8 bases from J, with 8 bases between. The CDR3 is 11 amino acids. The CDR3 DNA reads TGTGCCATCACCTCAGAAGGGGAGCTGTTTTTT. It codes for CAITSEGELFF.